This T cell receptor beta chain was identified during a study of a mutant IDH1 vaccine in newly diagnosed glioma. Study details: Vaccinations, eight in total, occurred in weeks 1, 3, 5, 7, 11, 15, 19, 23. Pretreatment consisted of radiotherapy, temozolomide, or both, with most receiving both.

Concerning this clone itself: Its antigen is as yet unknown.

The CDR3 length is 14 residues. The germline V and J ends were trimmed by 7 bases and 7 bases, with 20 bases remaining between them. CDR1 and CDR2 from the germline V gene are SGHTA and FQGNSA. TCRdb's copy holds only in-frame clones and misses some; the assay was immunoSEQ multiplex PCR. The sample shows some 120,000 clones, about four fifths of them seen only once. This sample's time point: week 11, during vaccination. What each vaccine dose contained was 300 ug of mutant IDH1 20-mer peptide, accompanied by topical imiquimod. Study outcomes and limitations: No link was apparently found between pseudoprogression and changes in top peripheral T cell clonotypes.

This specimen was PBMCs, taken from a glioma patient whose treatment included an IDH1 peptide vaccine. The TCR comes from a middle-aged man with glioma. The rearrangement links TRBV7-2 to TRBJ2-7; D uncertain. The CDR3 DNA follows: TGTGCCAGCACCATGGACCTTGGTTTGAGGGAGCAGTACTTC. It is translated as CASTMDLGLREQYF.